Listed below are T cell receptor beta chains from one sample, sequenced in a study of T cell repertoires in cytomegalovirus infection. TCRdb itself ran the reads through MiXCR, one entry per CDR3 protein. Of 300,000 to 450,000 distinct CDR3 sequences in the sample, 15% to 20% are singletons; the top ten hold roughly 8.7%. Sequenced: PBMCs. These receptors were collected from a human donor in good health (CMV status not recorded). Some clones in this sample may be carry-over from other donors' samples. CDR3s leave out the opening cysteine and the closing phenylalanine or tryptophan.

v_gene	j_gene	CDR3aa
TRBV5-1	TRBJ2-3	ASSLGVLAQTDTQY
TRBV5-1	TRBJ2-1	ASSSRPLAGENSYNEQF
TRBV19	TRBJ2-7	ASRLWPGQGETSPYEQY
TRBV19	TRBJ2-2	ASRAPWDGELF
TRBV7-2	TRBJ2-7	ASSLAGSYEQY
TRBV10-3	TRBJ2-5	AISEPGGVGQETQY
TRBV7-2	TRBJ2-5	AVGETQY
TRBV7-6	TRBJ2-3	ASSPGRWAGTDTQY
TRBV2	TRBJ2-7	ASRLAGYEQY
TRBV2	TRBJ2-7	ASEDRPNGHEQY
TRBV2	TRBJ1-6	ASSEGRGSYNSPLH
TRBV27	TRBJ2-1	ASSLWGGTASSYNEQF
TRBV7-9	TRBJ2-7	ASSLGLTDEQY
TRBV7-2	TRBJ2-2	ASSPGTGTGRANTGELF
TRBV7-2	TRBJ2-2	ASSLTIRGLAGTNTGELF
TRBV18	TRBJ2-7	ASSPRTTLGMREQY
TRBV7-2	TRBJ2-5	ASSLAQGGGETQY
TRBV7-2	TRBJ2-5	ASSRDKTYQETQY
TRBV7-2	TRBJ1-2	ASSWDRGGGYT
TRBV25-1	TRBJ1-4	ASSGGPPGEKLF
TRBV28	TRBJ2-1	ASQPTVGYNEQF
TRBV4-3	TRBJ2-2	ASSHIRLADTNTGELF